Presented here are 30 T cell receptor beta chains from one specimen sequenced in a study of cytomegalovirus exposure and HLA in healthy donors. Researchers ran the PCR with 60 Vbeta and 13 Jbeta primers. Assay: immunoSEQ multiplex PCR; the TCRdb copy retains only in-frame clones and omits some. The data hold some 130,000 clones, with over 60% observed a single time. Sequencing was done on a sample of PBMCs. Receptors were obtained from a man between 25 and 39 years old in good health and CMV-seronegative.

This clone was seen more than once but under ten times. The gene calls are TRBV28 and TRBJ2-3, with 11 positions matching TRBD2. The germline V gene has CDR1 MDHEN and CDR2 SYDVKM. The CDR3 loop spans 15 amino acids. The V segment lost 6 bases and the J segment 5 bases; nucleotides outside the gene matches: 7. CDR3 in amino acids: CASRLAGEVRDTQYF. The CDR3 nucleotides are TGTGCCAGCAGACTAGCGGGAGAAGTCAGAGATACGCAGTATTTT.

The chain recombines TRBV2 with TRBJ2-5; TRBD1 agrees at 7 bases. The CDR3 runs 14 residues. V was clipped by 6 bases and J by 1 base; unmatched bases: 5. CDR1 is SNHLY and CDR2 is FYNNEI in the germline V gene. CDR3 nucleotides: TGTGCCAGCAGGGAGACAGGGCCCCAAGAGACCCAGTACTTC. Translation: CASRETGPQETQYF.

This sequence joins TRBV4-2 and TRBJ1-5; maybe TRBD1 (5 bases). V lost 0 bases and J lost 5, with 11 bases in between. The CDR3 totals 15 residues. In germline, CDR1 is LGHNA, CDR2 YNFKEQ. The CDR3 DNA follows: TGTGCCAGCAGCCAAGAGGGGCTCAAATATCAGCCCCAGCATTTT. This codes for CASSQEGLKYQPQHF.

The J gene is TRBJ2-1, the V gene TRBV19; 13 bases align to TRBD2. CDR3 length equals 18 residues. The V gene end was trimmed by 6 bases and the J gene end by 4 bases; junction bases not matched to a gene: 12. Germline V lookup: CDR1 LNHDA, CDR2 SQIVND (reference sequence). The CDR3 nucleotides read TGTGCCAGTAGGAAAACTAGCGGGAGGGCCCCGGGTTACAATGAGCAGTTCTTC. It specifies CASRKTSGRAPGYNEQFF. The variable domain in full, with the rest retrieved from reference TRBV19 and TRBJ2-1, is DGGITQSPKYLFRKEGQNVTLSCEQNLNHDAMYWYRQDPGQGLRLIYYSQIVNDFQKGDIAEGYSVSREKKESFPLTVTSAQKNPTAFYLCASRKTSGRAPGYNEQFFGPGTRLTVL.

The chain links TRBV18 to TRBJ2-2, with a weak D call TRBD1 (5 bases). V dropped 2 bases and J dropped 1 base, with 5 bases sitting between them. Per the germline V gene, CDR1 is KGHSH and CDR2 is LQKENI. The length of the CDR3 is 14 residues. The CDR3 bases are TGTGCCAGCTCACCAAGGGGGAACACCGGGGAGCTGTTTTTT. It specifies CASSPRGNTGELFF.

The V call is TRBV6-5, the J call TRBJ2-7, with 10 bases lining up with TRBD1. The V gene's germline CDR1 is MNHEY and CDR2 SVGAGI. With 6 bases clipped from V and 6 bases from J, the junction kept 8 bases outside the gene matches. This CDR3 comprises 14 residues. CDR3 sequence: CASSTGTGVSEQYF. The CDR3 nucleotides are TGTGCCAGCAGCACCGGGACAGGGGTGAGCGAGCAGTACTTC.

The rearrangement joins TRBV13 to TRBJ2-1, with D perhaps matching TRBD2 (5 bases). There are 15 residues in the CDR3. Trimming removed 5 bases from V and 4 bases from J, with 15 bases in between. The germline V gene has CDR1 PRHDT and CDR2 FYEKMQ (reference sequence). CDR3 residues: CASSLWGVGYNEQFF. In DNA form, the CDR3 reads TGTGCCAGCAGCCTCTGGGGAGTTGGGTACAATGAGCAGTTCTTC.

The J gene is TRBJ2-5, the V gene TRBV20-1; weak D call: TRBD2 (6 bases). The CDR3 consists of 11 residues. Germline assignment: CDR1 DFQATT and CDR2 SNEGSKA (reference sequence). Trimming stripped 5 bases from V and 7 bases from J, with 11 bases between. Here the CDR3 DNA reads TGCAGTGCTGGGGGGACCCGGACCCAGTACTTC. Translation gives CSAGGTRTQYF.

This chain links TRBV5-1 with TRBJ1-2, with a possible D match to TRBD1 (6 bases). Germline V lookup: CDR1 SGHRS, CDR2 YFSETQ. V was cut by 0 bases and J by 2 bases, with 23 bases left in between. The CDR3 sequence is 19 residues long. CDR3 residues: CASSLGGIPQGPRNYGYTF. Here the CDR3 DNA reads TGCGCCAGCAGCTTGGGGGGGATCCCACAGGGACCCAGAAACTATGGCTACACCTTC.

The J gene is TRBJ1-5, the V gene TRBV9; unclear D gene. The CDR3 is made up of 15 amino acids. The V gene's germline CDR1 is SGDLS and CDR2 YYNGEE. V shed 2 bases and J shed 3 bases, with 12 bases lying between them. The CDR3 DNA sequence: TGTGCCAGCAGCGTTGACGGGTCGGACAATCAGCCCCAGCATTTT. Residues: CASSVDGSDNQPQHF.

This clone has a handful of counts. The rearrangement joins TRBV13 to TRBJ2-3; unclear D gene. This CDR3 spans 13 amino acids. Germline V gene lookup returns CDR1 PRHDT and CDR2 FYEKMQ (reference sequence). Trimming took 3 bases from V and 0 from J, leaving 4 bases between them. CDR3 amino acids: CASSFLSTDTQYF. As DNA, the CDR3 is TGTGCCAGCAGCTTCTTAAGCACAGATACGCAGTATTTT.

This clone was found a few times. This sequence joins TRBV14 and TRBJ2-2; TRBD1 agrees at 9 bases. The CDR3 runs to 14 residues. The V and J ends lost 5 bases and 5 bases, in that order; junction bases with no gene match: 3. Per germline, CDR1 SGHDN and CDR2 FVKESK. DNA of the CDR3: TGTGCCAGCAGCTGGACAGGGGTGACCGGGGAGCTGTTTTTT. Translation: CASSWTGVTGELFF.

In its sample, this clone was seen a few times. The J gene is TRBJ2-1, the V gene TRBV5-6; 8 positions agree with TRBD2. The CDR3 has 13 amino acids. Germline assignment: CDR1 SGHDT and CDR2 YYEEEE. J lost 7 bases, V lost 4 bases, and 4 bases had no gene match. The CDR3 DNA is TGTGCCAGCAGCGGGACTAGAAGGAATGAGCAGTTCTTC. It encodes CASSGTRRNEQFF.

The chain is built from TRBV9 and TRBJ2-5; 7 bases match TRBD2. Germline V gene lookup returns CDR1 SGDLS and CDR2 YYNGEE. The CDR3 has 14 amino acids. V was clipped by 6 bases and J by 5 bases; unmatched bases: 10. The CDR3 protein is CASIAGDPPETQYF. The CDR3 nucleotides are TGTGCCAGCATCGCGGGAGACCCCCCTGAGACCCAGTACTTC.

The chain is built from TRBV19 and TRBJ2-7; 7 positions match TRBD2. The J segment lost 0 bases and the V segment lost 9 bases, leaving 11 bases of the junction unmatched. The germline V gene has CDR1 LNHDA and CDR2 SQIVND (reference sequence). CDR3 size: 15 residues. CDR3 sequence (DNA): TGTGCCAGCTTGGTGGCCTGGGACTACTCCTACGAGCAGTACTTC. This sequence encodes CASLVAWDYSYEQYF.

V gene TRBV6-1 combines with J gene TRBJ1-4; D gene unclear. Germline V lookup: CDR1 MNHNS, CDR2 SASEGT. V lost 10 bases and J 7 bases, leaving 13 bases between the germline ends. This CDR3 has 12 residues. CDR3 coding DNA: TGTGCCACCCCCGACCGGGGTGAAAAACTGTTTTTT. Its translation: CATPDRGEKLFF.

The chain employs TRBV7-9 and TRBJ2-7; a weak D match, TRBD1 (6 bases). Germline CDR1 is SEHNR and CDR2 is FQNEAQ (reference sequence). The CDR3 spans 14 residues. Trimming pared 3 bases from V and 1 base from J, leaving 10 bases between. The CDR3 bases are TGTGCCAGCAGCTTTACAGGGCCATCCTACGAGCAGTACTTC. Translated: CASSFTGPSYEQYF.

The V and J genes are TRBV7-8 and TRBJ2-5; 9 bases fit TRBD1. The CDR3 spans 15 residues. The V and J ends lost 5 bases and 2 bases, in that order; junction bases with no gene match: 6. Germline values: CDR1 SGHVS, CDR2 FQNEAQ. The CDR3 DNA follows: TGTGCCAGCAGCCCCCGGGACAGGGTTCAAGAGACCCAGTACTTC. The encoded protein is CASSPRDRVQETQYF.

The J gene is TRBJ2-1, the V gene TRBV13, with TRBD1 identical over 7 bases. Trimming removed 5 bases from V and 5 bases from J; junction bases left unmatched: 9. Germline CDR1 and CDR2: PRHDT and FYEKMQ (reference sequence). The CDR3 runs to 15 residues. CDR3 sequence reads: CASSQPRQGHNEQFF. DNA of the CDR3: TGTGCCAGCAGCCAGCCCCGACAGGGCCACAATGAGCAGTTCTTC.

The chain employs TRBV28 and TRBJ2-1; no clear D. Looked up from germline, CDR1 is MDHEN and CDR2 is SYDVKM. The CDR3 length is 11 residues. The V gene lost 5 bases and the J gene lost 10 bases, with 9 bases spanning the gap. CDR3 nucleotide sequence: TGTGCCAGCAGTCTTCACCGGGAGCAGTTCTTC. It yields the protein CASSLHREQFF.

The chain links TRBV19 to TRBJ2-1; 14 nucleotides align to TRBD2. V lost 6 bases and J lost 6; bases outside the gene matches: 16. The CDR3 contains 19 residues. The germline CDR1 and CDR2 sequences are LNHDA and SQIVND (reference sequence). The CDR3 region has the DNA TGTGCCAGTAGAGTCGCCGGACTAGCGGGAGGTTTGGCGGGCAATGAGCAGTTCTTC. Protein sequence: CASRVAGLAGGLAGNEQFF.

The chain links TRBV6-1 to TRBJ2-7, with a possible D match to TRBD1 (6 bases). The germline CDR1 and CDR2 sequences are MNHNS and SASEGT. The CDR3 consists of 12 residues. V shed 6 bases and J shed 2 bases, with 8 bases lying between them. The CDR3 reads CASSGQPYEQYF. The DNA of the CDR3 is TGTGCCAGCAGCGGACAGCCCTACGAGCAGTACTTC.

This sequence joins TRBV27 and TRBJ1-5, with 9 bases identical to TRBD1. The CDR3 totals 12 residues. The V and J ends lost 4 bases and 11 bases, in that order; junction bases with no gene match: 3. Germline CDR1 reads MNHEY; CDR2 reads SMNVEV (reference sequence). CDR3 sequence reads: CASSSTGGTQHF. CDR3 in DNA: TGTGCCAGCAGTTCGACAGGGGGTACCCAGCATTTT.

The J gene is TRBJ2-7, the V gene TRBV19, with 7 bases that match TRBD1. The CDR3 length is 13 residues. In germline, CDR1 is LNHDA, CDR2 SQIVND (reference sequence). The junction had 3 bases not matched to a gene; V was cut back by 3 bases and J by 4 bases. The CDR3 is CASSMDRRYEQYF. The CDR3, as DNA: TGTGCCAGTAGTATGGACAGGCGATACGAGCAGTACTTC. Complete variable domain (other parts from reference TRBV19 and TRBJ2-7): DGGITQSPKYLFRKEGQNVTLSCEQNLNHDAMYWYRQDPGQGLRLIYYSQIVNDFQKGDIAEGYSVSREKKESFPLTVTSAQKNPTAFYLCASSMDRRYEQYFGPGTRLTVT.

CDR3 nucleotide sequence: TGTGCCAGCAGTGAGGACAGGGGAGGAAACACCATATATTTT. Translated: CASSEDRGGNTIYF. The chain links TRBV25-1 to TRBJ1-3, with 9 bases lining up with TRBD1. V gave up 3 bases and J gave up 4 bases; unmatched junction bases: 1. This CDR3 region has 14 residues. From germline, CDR1 is MGHDK and CDR2 SYGVNS.

The chain is built from TRBV13 and TRBJ2-1; 8 nucleotides line up with TRBD2. CDR3 length: 17 amino acids. CDR1 is PRHDT and CDR2 is FYEKMQ in the germline V gene (reference sequence). V dropped 1 base and J dropped 4; count of bases not matched to a gene: 9. CDR3 in DNA: TGTGCCAGCAGCTTAGATGTCGGGAGGGGGTTTTACAATGAGCAGTTCTTC. Translating gives CASSLDVGRGFYNEQFF.

This clone was found once. This rearrangement joins TRBV6-5 to TRBJ1-2, with 9 bases that match TRBD1. The CDR3 runs to 14 residues. CDR1 and CDR2 (germline): MNHEY, SVGAGI. With 2 bases clipped from V and 4 bases from J, the junction kept 2 bases outside the gene matches. The CDR3 region is CASSYGQGIYGYTF. The CDR3 DNA reads as TGTGCCAGCAGTTACGGACAGGGGATCTATGGCTACACCTTC.

This chain uses TRBV2 with TRBJ2-7; weak D call: TRBD2 (5 bases). Germline CDR1 and CDR2: SNHLY and FYNNEI. The V and J ends lost 6 bases and 0 bases respectively, with 9 bases between them. The CDR3 extends over 13 amino acids. For the CDR3, the DNA is TGTGCCAGCAGGGTTAGCGTCTCCTACGAGCAGTACTTC. Protein sequence: CASRVSVSYEQYF.

The table lists this clone with a few counts. V is TRBV6-4 and J is TRBJ2-3; D may be TRBD2 (5 bases). The V end lost 3 bases, the J end lost 1 base, and 14 bases lay between the germline ends. The CDR3 is 16 amino acids. Germline V gene data show CDR1 as MRHNA and CDR2 as SNTAGT. The CDR3 region is CASSEFGNGGTDTQYF. Here the CDR3 DNA reads TGTGCCAGCAGTGAGTTTGGTAACGGGGGCACAGATACGCAGTATTTT.

V usage is TRBV12-5 and J usage is TRBJ2-1; 10 bases match TRBD2. Germline CDR1 LGHNT, CDR2 FRNRAP. Trimming at V came to 3 bases and at J to 5 bases, leaving 7 bases not matched to a gene. CDR3 size: 16 residues. The CDR3 coding sequence is TGTGCTAGTGGTTTAGGTGGGACTAGCGTAAACAATGAGCAGTTCTTC. Amino acids: CASGLGGTSVNNEQFF.